Following are 14 T cell receptor beta chains from one sample sequenced in a study of CD8 T cells in ankylosing spondylitis (dated by TCRdb to about 2017). Library creation used 5' RACE. Instrument used: Illumina HiSeq 2500. TCRdb's own reprocessing of the public reads used fastp at Q25 and MiXCR and kept productive beta chains. Entries are consolidated by CDR3 protein sequence, retaining the most common genes and DNA. This sample comprises 250,000 or so distinct CDR3 sequences, about 18% of them detected only once. Around a third of the sample goes to the ten largest clones. Specimen: blood, either unsorted or a sorted T cell fraction (not recorded which). The receptors derive from a male donor with ankylosing spondylitis or in good health (not recorded which).

This clonotype came up a few times. This sequence joins TRBV7-9 and TRBJ2-1; D is unresolved. V was clipped by 4 bases and J by 9 bases, with 19 bases between them. The CDR3 is 15 amino acids. Germline loops: CDR1 SEHNR, CDR2 FQNEAQ (reference sequence). The DNA of the CDR3 is TGTGCCAGCAGCTCGAATATCGATGGGCCAATTGAGCAGTTCTTC. It yields the protein CASSSNIDGPIEQFF.

This rearrangement joins TRBV29-1 to TRBJ2-7, with 7 bases identical to TRBD2. The J segment lost 3 bases and the V segment lost 1 base, leaving 9 bases of the junction unmatched. The CDR3 is 15 amino acids. Germline values: CDR1 SQVTM, CDR2 ANQGSEA. CDR3 sequence: CSVEVSGRESYEQYF. The CDR3 nucleotides are TGCAGCGTTGAAGTGAGTGGGCGGGAGAGCTACGAGCAGTACTTC.

Only a few counts were recorded for this clonotype. V is TRBV5-6 and J is TRBJ2-3, with 11 positions matching TRBD2. The germline CDR1 and CDR2 sequences are SGHDT and YYEEEE. The CDR3 totals 16 residues. Losses at the gene ends were 3 bases for V and 2 bases for J; bases not matched to a gene: 5. DNA for the CDR3: TGTGCCAGCAGCTCGGGACTAGCGGAGTTCACAGATACGCAGTATTTT. Its translation: CASSSGLAEFTDTQYF.

This clonotype came up a few times. The V call is TRBV2, the J call TRBJ2-7; D not resolved. From germline, CDR1 is SNHLY and CDR2 FYNNEI. This CDR3 comprises 14 residues. V was cut by 10 bases and J by 1 base, with 17 bases left in between. In DNA form, the CDR3 reads TGTGCCATTACGCCTAACCGAGAATCCTACGAGCAGTACTTC. It translates to CAITPNRESYEQYF.

V is TRBV29-1 and J is TRBJ2-7; the D call may be TRBD1 or TRBD2 (5 bases each). In germline, CDR1 is SQVTM, CDR2 ANQGSEA. The CDR3 runs 13 residues. Trimming pared 4 bases from V and 0 bases from J, leaving 10 bases between. CDR3 sequence (DNA): TGCAGCGTTGGGGACGGAAACTCCTACGAGCAGTACTTC. Translated: CSVGDGNSYEQYF.

There are a few counts of this clonotype. CDR3 in DNA: TGTGCCACCAGTGAGCCCTTGACAGGGGGCCTCGGAGAGACCCAGTACTTC. As protein: CATSEPLTGGLGETQYF. The chain joins TRBV24-1 to TRBJ2-5; 10 bases agree with TRBD1. Losses at the gene ends were 4 bases for V and 4 bases for J; bases not matched to a gene: 11. This CDR3 contains 17 residues. Germline assignment: CDR1 KGHDR and CDR2 SFDVKD.

This clonotype has more than one count but fewer than ten. V is TRBV5-5 and J is TRBJ2-2; D is perhaps TRBD2 (6 bases). Trimming took off 7 bases at V and 5 bases at J, with 15 bases between the two ends. CDR1 and CDR2 (germline): SGHKS, YYEKEE (reference sequence). The CDR3 has 14 residues. CDR3 DNA: TGTGCCAGCGCCGGCCGGGGAGGTACCGGGGAGCTGTTTTTT. It encodes CASAGRGGTGELFF.

In this sample, this clonotype turned up a few times. The chain uses TRBV20-1 and TRBJ1-4, with 9 nucleotides matching TRBD1. Trimming took 5 bases from V and 8 from J; bases not matched to a gene: 12. Per germline, CDR1 DFQATT and CDR2 SNEGSKA (reference sequence). This CDR3 spans 15 amino acids. The CDR3 bases are TGCAGTGCTTCCGTGTGGGACAGGGTCGGAGAAAAACTGTTTTTT. As protein: CSASVWDRVGEKLFF.

This clonotype was seen more than once but under ten times. The chain is built from TRBV20-1 and TRBJ2-5; tentative D call: TRBD1 (5 bases). The germline V gene has CDR1 DFQATT and CDR2 SNEGSKA (reference sequence). The CDR3 length is 14 residues. Trimming cost V 3 bases and J 1 base, with 12 bases left between them. The CDR3 DNA is TGCAGTGCTAGCACAGGCCCTATCCAAGAGACCCAGTACTTC. Encoded protein: CSASTGPIQETQYF.

The J gene is TRBJ2-7, the V gene TRBV29-1, with 8 bases that match TRBD2. The CDR3 runs 16 residues. Germline CDR1 and CDR2: SQVTM and ANQGSEA. Germline trimming cut 1 base from V and 2 bases from J; bases unmatched to any gene: 10. CDR3 sequence (DNA): TGCAGCGTTGAAGTTGGAGCGGGAGTGGAGGCCTACGAGCAGTACTTC. Amino acid sequence: CSVEVGAGVEAYEQYF.

This clonotype turned up a few times. The gene calls are TRBV4-1 and TRBJ2-7, with TRBD2 matching over 9 bases. The CDR3 runs to 16 residues. Germline V gives CDR1 MGHRA, CDR2 YSYEKL. With 0 bases clipped from V and 1 base from J, the junction kept 4 bases outside the gene matches. The CDR3 DNA follows: TGCGCCAGCAGCCAAGATTATCTAGCGGGGTCCTACGAGCAGTACTTC. Encoded protein: CASSQDYLAGSYEQYF.

This clonotype was seen a handful of times. The gene calls are TRBV20-1 and TRBJ2-1; tentative D call: TRBD2 (7 bases). The CDR3 extends over 13 amino acids. Germline lookup yields CDR1 DFQATT and CDR2 SNEGSKA (reference sequence). Trimming took 7 bases from V and 5 from J, leaving 15 bases between them. DNA of the CDR3: TGCAGTGGAGAGGGGGGGGTCGACAATGAGCAGTTCTTC. This translates into CSGEGGVDNEQFF.

This chain links TRBV2 with TRBJ2-3; TRBD2 matches at 10 bases. V was clipped by 5 bases and J by 1 base; unmatched bases: 6. Germline V gene data show CDR1 as SNHLY and CDR2 as FYNNEI. The CDR3 runs to 16 residues. The CDR3 reads CASSRAGTSGTDTQYF. CDR3 DNA sequence: TGTGCCAGCAGTAGAGCCGGGACTAGCGGCACAGATACGCAGTATTTT.

In its sample, this clonotype was seen a few times. V is TRBV7-2 and J is TRBJ2-5, with D possibly matching TRBD1 (6 bases). This CDR3 region has 13 residues. V was trimmed by 5 bases and J by 5 bases, leaving 12 bases between them. Germline V gene data show CDR1 as SGHTA and CDR2 as FQGNSA. CDR3 coding DNA: TGTGCCAGCAGCCCCTCCCAGGGGGAGACCCAGTACTTC. Residues: CASSPSQGETQYF.